The 21 T cell receptor beta chains reported below all come from one sample, sequenced in a study of early T cells in non-severe SARS-CoV-2 infection. TCRdb re-derived calls from the 5' RACE reads in MiXCR, one entry per CDR3 protein. Found here are 97,000 or so distinct CDR3 sequences, about an eighth of them singletons; the top ten hold 6% to 7.5%. Sequences were obtained from whole blood. The receptor source for this set is an adult who was a healthcare worker with PCR-confirmed SARS-CoV-2 infection or an uninfected control (not recorded which).

This clonotype was counted only a few times. The chain recombines TRBV10-1 with TRBJ2-7; tentatively, D is TRBD1 or TRBD2 (5 bases each). CDR3 size: 15 residues. Germline V CDR1 and CDR2: WNHNN, SYGVQD (reference sequence). The V end was cut by 3 bases, the J end by 2 bases, with 14 bases between. The DNA of the CDR3 is TGCGCCAGCAGTGACGGAGCGGCAGGGACCTACGAGCAGTACTTC. Protein: CASSDGAAGTYEQYF.

This clonotype was detected many times. The rearrangement links TRBV9 to TRBJ1-1; D remains unclear. V gave up 0 bases and J gave up 6 bases, with 3 bases separating them. This CDR3 is 11 amino acids long. The germline gives CDR1 SGDLS, CDR2 YYNGEE. The CDR3 spells CASSVAAEAFF. The CDR3 DNA follows: TGTGCCAGCAGCGTAGCCGCTGAAGCTTTCTTT.

Many counts were recorded for this clonotype. V usage is TRBV20-1 and J usage is TRBJ2-1; possibly TRBD2 for D (5 bases). Germline CDR1 DFQATT, CDR2 SNEGSKA (reference sequence). The CDR3 totals 14 residues. The V and J ends lost 3 bases and 2 bases respectively, with 11 bases between them. In DNA, the CDR3 is TGCAGTGCTAGGGGTAGCGCTGCCTACAATGAGCAGTTCTTC. Amino acids: CSARGSAAYNEQFF.

J is TRBJ2-5 and V is TRBV5-1; D may be TRBD2 (6 bases). The CDR3 loop spans 17 amino acids. V lost 0 bases and J lost 1, with 16 bases in between. The germline V gene encodes CDR1 SGHRS and CDR2 YFSETQ. This CDR3 is CASSLASLSGFQETQYF. The DNA for the CDR3 is TGCGCCAGCAGCTTGGCATCCCTAAGCGGGTTCCAAGAGACCCAGTACTTC.

The rearrangement links TRBV6-5 to TRBJ1-2, with D tentatively TRBD1 (6 bases). CDR3 length: 15 residues. Germline-derived CDR1 and CDR2 are MNHEY and SVGAGI. Trimming removed 5 bases at V and 4 bases at J, with 17 bases between. The CDR3 is CASSGDLQGLYGYTF. The CDR3 DNA reads TGTGCCAGCAGTGGGGACTTACAGGGTCTCTATGGCTACACCTTC.

The V and J genes are TRBV4-3 and TRBJ2-1; maybe TRBD1 (6 bases). The CDR3 is 14 residues long. Germline V gives CDR1 LGHNA, CDR2 YSLEER. The V and J ends lost 0 bases and 12 bases respectively, with 15 bases between them. The CDR3 DNA reads TGCGCCAGCAGCCAAGACAGGGGAGAGACAATGCAGTTCTTC. Protein: CASSQDRGETMQFF.

This clonotype occurred many times. The chain carries TRBV10-1 and TRBJ1-5; D is undetermined. Germline V lookup: CDR1 WNHNN, CDR2 SYGVQD (reference sequence). V lost 6 bases and J 10 bases, leaving 16 bases between the germline ends. The CDR3 is 13 residues long. The CDR3 loop reads CASSPTASGPQHF. DNA of the CDR3: TGCGCCAGCAGCCCCACAGCGTCAGGCCCCCAGCATTTT.

The sample holds a few counts of this clonotype. CDR3 amino acids: CASSPRRDPETQYF. The DNA of the CDR3 is TGTGCCAGCAGCCCACGACGAGACCCAGAGACCCAGTACTTC. The J gene is TRBJ2-5, the V gene TRBV7-9, with unresolved D. CDR1 and CDR2 (germline): SEHNR, FQNEAQ (reference sequence). The CDR3 contains 14 residues. Deletions cut 5 bases from V and 4 bases from J, with 14 bases between.

The V and J genes are TRBV6-6 and TRBJ2-3; the D is unclear. The V gene's germline CDR1 is MNHNY and CDR2 SVGAGI (reference sequence). This CDR3 region has 13 residues. Trimming removed 4 bases from V and 2 bases from J, with 7 bases in between. CDR3 sequence (DNA): TGTGCCAGCAGTTCGCGGACCACAGATACGCAGTATTTT. Amino acid sequence: CASSSRTTDTQYF.

Comment on this clonotype: A much larger clonotype is one base distant, so this may be a read error. This chain uses TRBV12-3 or TRBV12-4 with TRBJ2-7; 7 bases are a match to TRBD2. The V gene end was trimmed by 5 bases and the J gene end by 7 bases; junction bases not matched to a gene: 14. The CDR3 has 15 residues. The CDR3 here is CASSRLEGGPGEQYF. CDR3 DNA sequence: TGTGCCAGCAGTAGACTAGAGGGAGGGCCTGGGGAGCAGTACTTC.

This clonotype was detected ten times or more. The chain is built from TRBV20-1 and TRBJ2-1; D remains ambiguous. Looked up from germline, CDR1 is DFQATT and CDR2 is SNEGSKA (reference sequence). CDR3 length: 13 residues. The germline V and J ends were trimmed by 5 bases and 0 bases, with 8 bases remaining between them. The CDR3 DNA reads TGCAGTGCTCTTCCCCCCTCCTACAATGAGCAGTTCTTC. Protein sequence: CSALPPSYNEQFF.

This clonotype has a count of ten or more. The V gene is TRBV6-5, the J gene TRBJ2-6; no definite D call. From germline, CDR1 is MNHEY and CDR2 SVGAGI. Trimming removed 5 bases at V and 2 bases at J, with 7 bases between. This CDR3 comprises 14 residues. The DNA of the CDR3 is TGTGCCAGCAGTACTTTCGCTGGGGCCAACGTCCTGACTTTC. Protein sequence: CASSTFAGANVLTF.

CDR3 region: CASSGSPLSSYNEQFF. DNA of the CDR3: TGTGCCTCTAGCGGGAGCCCTTTAAGCTCCTACAATGAGCAGTTCTTC. The chain employs TRBV9 and TRBJ2-1; TRBD2 aligns across 10 bases. This CDR3 is 16 amino acids long. The V and J ends lost 10 bases and 0 bases, in that order; junction bases with no gene match: 10. Germline assignment: CDR1 SGDLS and CDR2 YYNGEE.

This clonotype occurred a few times. In nucleotides, the CDR3 is TGCGCCAGCAGCCAAGTAGGGAATGGGGAGCAGTTCTTC. This translates into CASSQVGNGEQFF. The rearrangement uses TRBV4-3 and TRBJ2-1; D ambiguous. Germline CDR1 LGHNA, CDR2 YSLEER. V was cut by 1 base and J by 10 bases, with 11 bases left in between. The CDR3 is made up of 13 amino acids.

The chain recombines TRBV2 with TRBJ2-7, with 8 positions matching TRBD2. V lost 1 base and J lost 0; bases outside the gene matches: 5. The CDR3 has 16 residues. The V gene's germline CDR1 is SNHLY and CDR2 FYNNEI. The CDR3 bases are TGTGCCAGCAGTGAAGTAGCGGGGACAAACTCCTACGAGCAGTACTTC. Protein sequence: CASSEVAGTNSYEQYF.

The chain carries TRBV29-1 and TRBJ2-7; no clear D gene. V was pared by 3 bases and J by 3 bases, with 12 bases between. The CDR3 is 13 residues long. From germline, CDR1 is SQVTM and CDR2 ANQGSEA. The CDR3, as DNA: TGCAGCGTTGAGTTCGGCAGAAGCTACGAGCAGTACTTC. Residues: CSVEFGRSYEQYF.

This clonotype showed up just a few times. The V and J genes are TRBV12-3 or TRBV12-4 and TRBJ2-1; D gene ambiguous. There are 15 residues in the CDR3. V was trimmed by 5 bases and J by 2 bases, leaving 13 bases between them. CDR3 nucleotides: TGTGCCAGCAGTCCCCTGGACCACCCCTACAATGAGCAGTTCTTC. Translation: CASSPLDHPYNEQFF.

This clonotype came up many times. The chain carries TRBV29-1 and TRBJ2-5; a weak D match, TRBD2 (6 bases). Per germline, CDR1 SQVTM and CDR2 ANQGSEA. The CDR3 length is 13 residues. V was trimmed by 4 bases and J by 4 bases, leaving 13 bases between them. CDR3 amino acids: CSVGTGSGETQYF. Here the CDR3 DNA reads TGCAGCGTTGGTACCGGGAGCGGAGAGACCCAGTACTTC.

This clonotype was observed a handful of times. V is TRBV6-1 and J is TRBJ2-2, with 7 bases that match TRBD2. The CDR3 is 16 residues long. Germline V gives CDR1 MNHNS, CDR2 SASEGT. V lost 6 bases to trimming and J lost 4 bases; unmatched junction nucleotides: 11. CDR3 protein: CASRSPFWEGTGELFF. In DNA, the CDR3 is TGTGCCAGCAGGTCCCCTTTTTGGGAGGGCACCGGGGAGCTGTTTTTT.

Ten or more counts support this clonotype. The gene calls are TRBV4-3 and TRBJ2-7, with 9 positions matching TRBD2. The CDR3 contains 16 residues. CDR1 is LGHNA, CDR2 YSLEER, per germline. With 0 bases clipped from V and 3 bases from J, the junction kept 6 bases outside the gene matches. For the CDR3, the DNA is TGCGCCAGCAGCCAAGATCCCCTAGCGGGGTTCTACGAGCAGTACTTC. Protein product: CASSQDPLAGFYEQYF.

This chain uses TRBV18 with TRBJ2-7; possible D gene TRBD2, 5 bases. CDR3 length equals 13 residues. V was trimmed by 4 bases and J by 3 bases, leaving 10 bases between them. Per the germline V gene, CDR1 is KGHSH and CDR2 is LQKENI. The CDR3 sequence: CASSQLEDYEQYF. Written as DNA, the CDR3 is TGTGCCAGCTCACAACTAGAAGACTACGAGCAGTACTTC.